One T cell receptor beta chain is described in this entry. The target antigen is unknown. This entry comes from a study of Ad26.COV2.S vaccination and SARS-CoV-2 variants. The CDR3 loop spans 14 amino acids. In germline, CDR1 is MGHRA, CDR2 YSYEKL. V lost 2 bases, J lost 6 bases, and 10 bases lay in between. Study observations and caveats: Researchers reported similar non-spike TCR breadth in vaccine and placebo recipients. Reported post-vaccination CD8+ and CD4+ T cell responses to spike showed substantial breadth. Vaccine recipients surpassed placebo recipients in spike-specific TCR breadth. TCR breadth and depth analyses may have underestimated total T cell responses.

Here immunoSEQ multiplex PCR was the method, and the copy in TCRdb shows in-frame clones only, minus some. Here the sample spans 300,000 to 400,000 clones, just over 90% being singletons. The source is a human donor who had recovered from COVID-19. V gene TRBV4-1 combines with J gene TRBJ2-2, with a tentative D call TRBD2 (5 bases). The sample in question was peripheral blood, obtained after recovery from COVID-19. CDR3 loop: CASSQFIASGELFF. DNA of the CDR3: TGCGCCAGCAGCCAATTCATAGCGTCCGGGGAGCTGTTTTTT.